One sample yielded the 9 T cell receptor beta chains listed below, sequenced in a study of metastatic and nonmetastatic thyroid tumors. TCRdb reprocessed the PCR reads via MiXCR. Among around 30,000 clones listed, roughly a fifth were seen once. Treatment of any kind had been given to no patient before thyroid surgery. Sequencing was performed on blood. The receptors here all came from a female donor with papillary thyroid cancer or a benign thyroid nodule (not recorded which). Some clones in this sample may be carry-over from other donors' samples.

In its sample, this clone is medium-sized (0.01 to 0.1%). The chain carries TRBV6-1 and TRBJ2-2, with 10 bases identical to TRBD2. CDR3 length: 15 residues. V gave up 5 bases and J gave up 4 bases; unmatched junction bases: 4. CDR1 is MNHNS, CDR2 SASEGT, per germline. CDR3 in amino acids: CASSILAGATGELFF. The CDR3 region has the DNA TGTGCCAGCAGTATTCTAGCGGGGGCCACCGGGGAGCTGTTTTTT.

The rearrangement links TRBV20-1 to TRBJ1-2; the D is unclear. V lost 3 bases, J lost 4 bases, and 12 bases lay in between. Germline loops: CDR1 DFQATT, CDR2 SNEGSKA (reference sequence). The CDR3 contains 13 residues. CDR3 sequence: CSASLLPAYGYTF. In DNA, the CDR3 is TGCAGTGCTAGCCTTCTACCCGCCTATGGCTACACCTTC.

V and J are TRBV25-1 and TRBJ2-7; weak D call: TRBD1 (5 bases). V lost 3 bases and J 2 bases, leaving 14 bases between the germline ends. Germline-derived CDR1 and CDR2 are MGHDK and SYGVNS. The CDR3 consists of 15 residues. Here the CDR3 reads CASSDPSLQAYEQYF. The CDR3 DNA is TGTGCCAGCAGTGACCCATCTTTACAGGCCTACGAGCAGTACTTC.

This clone was seen only a few times. The CDR3 nucleotides read TGTGCCAGCAGCGACAGAAGCACAGATACGCAGTATTTT. It encodes CASSDRSTDTQYF. The chain carries TRBV2 and TRBJ2-3; maybe TRBD1 (5 bases). Per the germline V gene, CDR1 is SNHLY and CDR2 is FYNNEI. With 6 bases removed from V and 0 bases from J, the gap between germline ends came to 7 bases. There are 13 residues in the CDR3. The variable domain in full, with the rest retrieved from reference TRBV2 and TRBJ2-3, is EPEVTQTPSHQVTQMGQEVILRCVPISNHLYFYWYRQILGQKVEFLVSFYNNEISEKSEIFDDQFSVERPDGSNFTLKIRSTKLEDSAMYFCASSDRSTDTQYFGPGTRLTVL.

The gene calls are TRBV24-1 and TRBJ2-3, with D possibly TRBD1 on 6 matching bases. V lost 6 bases and J lost 0, with 12 bases in between. The CDR3 loop spans 15 amino acids. Germline V CDR1 and CDR2: KGHDR, SFDVKD. The CDR3 here is CATSLGQASTDTQYF. CDR3 in DNA: TGTGCCACCAGTCTGGGACAAGCTAGCACAGATACGCAGTATTTT.

This clone was detected ten times or more. This chain links TRBV3-1 with TRBJ1-1, with D perhaps matching TRBD1 (6 bases). CDR1 and CDR2 (germline): LGHDT, YNNKEL (reference sequence). The CDR3 contains 14 residues. Trimming took 0 bases from V and 8 from J, leaving 13 bases between them. CDR3 region: CASSQEWGGREAFF. For the CDR3, the DNA is TGTGCCAGCAGCCAAGAATGGGGGGGCAGGGAAGCTTTCTTT.

About this clone itself: Possible read error: a much larger clone is one base away. The same CDR3 can be traced to other DNA sequences in this sample. The chain carries TRBV20-1 and TRBJ2-5; D is perhaps TRBD1 (6 bases). The germline V gene encodes CDR1 DFQATT and CDR2 SNEGSKA (reference sequence). The length of the CDR3 is 13 residues. The CDR3 DNA follows: TGCAGCGCTAGAGTACAGGGTGGGGAGACCCAGTACTTC. It specifies CSARVQGGETQYF.

The chain recombines TRBV12-3 or TRBV12-4 with TRBJ1-2; D remains unclear. The germline V and J ends were trimmed by 6 bases and 7 bases, with 18 bases remaining between them. The CDR3 totals 14 residues. CDR3 region: CASSGGVGFSGYTF. DNA of the CDR3: TGTGCCAGCAGCGGAGGAGTTGGGTTTAGTGGCTACACCTTC.

This clone has at least ten counts. V usage is TRBV18 and J usage is TRBJ2-5, with TRBD2 matching over 11 bases. Germline V gene lookup returns CDR1 KGHSH and CDR2 LQKENI. Trimming took 3 bases from V and 2 from J; bases not matched to a gene: 5. The CDR3 runs to 16 residues. The CDR3 loop reads CASSPTVAGGQETQYF. For the CDR3, the DNA is TGTGCCAGCTCACCTACAGTAGCGGGGGGGCAAGAGACCCAGTACTTC.